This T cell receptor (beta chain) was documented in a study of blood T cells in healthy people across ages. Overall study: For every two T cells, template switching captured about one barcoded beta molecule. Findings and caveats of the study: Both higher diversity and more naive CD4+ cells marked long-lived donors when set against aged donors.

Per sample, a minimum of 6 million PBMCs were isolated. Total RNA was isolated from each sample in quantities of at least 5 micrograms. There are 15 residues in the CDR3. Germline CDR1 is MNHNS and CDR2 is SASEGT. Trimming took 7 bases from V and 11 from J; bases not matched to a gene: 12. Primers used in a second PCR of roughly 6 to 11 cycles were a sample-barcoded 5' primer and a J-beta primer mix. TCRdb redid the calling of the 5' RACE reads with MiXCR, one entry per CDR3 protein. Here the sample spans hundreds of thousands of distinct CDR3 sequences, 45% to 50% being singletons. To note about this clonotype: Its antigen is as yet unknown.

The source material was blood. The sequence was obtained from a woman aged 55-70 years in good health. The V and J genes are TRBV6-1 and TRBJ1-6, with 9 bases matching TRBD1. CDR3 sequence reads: CASNPPGQGMAPLHF. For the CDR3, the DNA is TGTGCCAGCAACCCTCCGGGACAGGGAATGGCACCCCTCCACTTT.